Below are 25 T cell receptor beta chains sequenced from a single sample in a study of blood T cell repertoires in COVID-19. Clones were read by immunoSEQ multiplex PCR, and TCRdb kept only the in-frame ones, dropping some. This sample has tens of thousands of clones, with about 91% found just once. The sequencing sample was made of peripheral blood. Every receptor here comes from a man aged 50-59 years with active COVID-19.

This chain joins TRBV18 and TRBJ2-3; TRBD1 matches at 7 bases. From germline, CDR1 is KGHSH and CDR2 LQKENI. With 0 bases clipped from V and 6 bases from J, the junction kept 6 bases outside the gene matches. The CDR3 extends over 15 amino acids. DNA of the CDR3: TGTGCCAGCTCACCACCTGAGACAGGGTGGGATACGCAGTATTTT. Translation gives CASSPPETGWDTQYF.

This sequence joins TRBV7-8 and TRBJ2-5; 9 bases agree with TRBD2. CDR3 length equals 14 residues. Germline assignment: CDR1 SGHVS and CDR2 FQNEAQ. With 5 bases clipped from V and 3 bases from J, the junction kept 4 bases outside the gene matches. The CDR3 bases are TGTGCCAGCAGCCAGGGACTAGCTGAAGAGACCCAGTACTTC. This sequence encodes CASSQGLAEETQYF.

The CDR3 region has the DNA TGCGCCAGCAGAGTAGCGCAGAGCACAGATACGCAGTATTTT. Residues: CASRVAQSTDTQYF. The chain recombines TRBV5-1 with TRBJ2-3; D is possibly TRBD2 (5 bases). The CDR3 contains 14 residues. CDR1 is SGHRS, CDR2 YFSETQ, per germline. The V end lost 5 bases, the J end lost 0 bases, and 10 bases lay between the germline ends.

Only one count was recorded for this clone. The gene calls are TRBV15 and TRBJ2-2, with a tentative D call TRBD2 (5 bases). V was shortened by 10 bases and J by 4 bases, with 19 bases between the two germline ends. This CDR3 has 15 amino acids. Germline V gene lookup returns CDR1 LNHNV and CDR2 YYDKDF (reference sequence). For the CDR3, the DNA is TGTGCCATCCCCCTGCCTTCTAGCAGCACCGGGGAGCTGTTTTTT. Residues: CAIPLPSSSTGELFF.

The CDR3 protein is CASSLPRGQGARPNEKLFF. DNA of the CDR3: TGTGCCAGCAGCCTACCCCGGGGACAGGGGGCGCGTCCTAATGAAAAACTGTTTTTT. The rearrangement links TRBV6-7 to TRBJ1-4, with 12 nucleotides matching TRBD1. TRBV6-7 is an open reading frame, and its role is uncertain. The CDR3 is 19 amino acids. The junction had 14 bases not matched to a gene; V was cut back by 6 bases and J by 3 bases.

V and J are TRBV6-5 and TRBJ1-5, with D uncertain. In germline, CDR1 is MNHEY, CDR2 SVGAGI. Trimming left V 5 bases short and J 3 bases short, with 11 bases between. This CDR3 contains 14 residues. CDR3 DNA: TGTGCCAGCAGTATAGACACCACCAATCAGCCCCAGCATTTT. It specifies CASSIDTTNQPQHF.

V is TRBV19 and J is TRBJ2-4, with 16 positions matching TRBD2. The junction had 7 bases not matched to a gene; V was cut back by 5 bases and J by 6 bases. This CDR3 has 17 residues. CDR1 is LNHDA and CDR2 is SQIVND in the germline V gene (reference sequence). The CDR3 DNA is TGTGCCAGTAGTCTGGGACTAGCGGGAGGGGGGGGAAACATTCAGTACTTC. It codes for CASSLGLAGGGGNIQYF.

The V and J genes are TRBV19 and TRBJ2-1; the match to TRBD2 covers 10 bases. CDR1 LNHDA and CDR2 SQIVND come from the germline V gene (reference sequence). J gave up 11 bases and V 1 base, and 14 bases lay outside the gene matches. The CDR3 spans 17 residues. The CDR3 DNA reads as TGTGCCAGTAGTATAGGGCTAGCGGGGGCCAATCCGTCTCAGCAGTTCTTC. It translates to CASSIGLAGANPSQQFF.

This clone was recorded only once. This chain links TRBV19 with TRBJ1-2; D is ambiguous. The germline V gene has CDR1 LNHDA and CDR2 SQIVND (reference sequence). This CDR3 has 14 residues. Between the trimmed V and J ends, which lost 3 bases and 0 bases, there was a span of 8 bases. The DNA for the CDR3 is TGTGCCAGTAGTATTCGTCCTGCTAACTATGGCTACACCTTC. Translated, it gives CASSIRPANYGYTF.

The gene calls are TRBV2 and TRBJ1-4; D gene uncertain. Trimming removed 8 bases at V and 6 bases at J, with 13 bases between. The CDR3 is 13 residues long. Per germline, CDR1 SNHLY and CDR2 FYNNEI. The DNA for the CDR3 is TGTGCCAGCCTCCCGGGGAGAGATGAAAAACTGTTTTTT. Its protein product is CASLPGRDEKLFF.

V is TRBV3-1 (or the pseudogene TRBV3-2) and J is TRBJ2-4, with D unresolved. Germline loops: CDR1 LGHDT, CDR2 YNNKEL (reference sequence). V gave up 2 bases and J gave up 1 base, with 6 bases separating them. The CDR3 contains 14 residues. The CDR3 sequence: CASSQNSAKNIQYF. DNA for the CDR3: TGTGCCAGCAGCCAAAACTCTGCCAAAAACATTCAGTACTTC.

The chain couples TRBV5-6 to TRBJ1-2, with 9 nucleotides matching TRBD1. Germline-derived CDR1 and CDR2 are SGHDT and YYEEEE. CDR3 length equals 16 residues. V trimming: 0 bases; J trimming: 4 bases; junction bases outside the gene matches: 7. CDR3 residues: CASSLDRGPGFYGYTF. CDR3 nucleotides: TGTGCCAGCAGCTTGGACAGGGGGCCGGGTTTCTATGGCTACACCTTC.

The chain employs TRBV19 and TRBJ1-1; 7 positions match TRBD1. CDR3 size: 17 residues. V gave up 8 bases and J gave up 0 bases; unmatched junction bases: 15. Germline V CDR1 and CDR2: LNHDA, SQIVND (reference sequence). CDR3: CASGLQGGWPMNTEAFF. For the CDR3, the DNA is TGTGCCAGTGGTCTCCAAGGGGGCTGGCCCATGAACACTGAAGCTTTCTTT.

The V and J genes are TRBV23-1 and TRBJ1-3, with 8 bases fitting TRBD1. TRBV23-1 has ORF status, its function being uncertain. The trim removed 0 bases at V and 6 bases at J, leaving 4 bases unmatched. The CDR3 has 15 amino acids. CDR3 residues: CASSQSKDRENTIYF. The CDR3 DNA is TGCGCCAGCAGTCAATCCAAGGACAGGGAAAACACCATATATTTT.

Concerning this clone: A junction end diverges from the germline sequence, so it may reflect a read error. This rearrangement joins TRBV6-1 to TRBJ1-6; 10 bases map to TRBD1. CDR3 length: 16 amino acids. Germline lookup yields CDR1 MNHNS and CDR2 SASEGT. The CDR3, as DNA: TGTGCCAGCAATGAAGCGGGGACAGGGGTCGGTTCACCCCTCCACTTT. Translated: CASNEAGTGVGSPLHF.

J is TRBJ2-3 and V is TRBV4-2; no firm D call. CDR3 length: 14 residues. Trimming removed 0 bases from V and 0 bases from J, with 4 bases in between. Germline V gene lookup returns CDR1 LGHNA and CDR2 YNFKEQ. This CDR3 reads CASSQDRSTDTQYF. The DNA for the CDR3 is TGTGCCAGCAGCCAAGATCGGAGCACAGATACGCAGTATTTT.

As regards this clone: Other DNA sequences in the sample encode the same CDR3. V is TRBV27 and J is TRBJ1-2; the D gene is possibly TRBD1 (5 bases). Trimming left V 5 bases short and J 4 bases short, with 14 bases between. The CDR3 runs to 14 residues. The germline CDR1 and CDR2 sequences are MNHEY and SMNVEV (reference sequence). CDR3: CASSRGGLPYGYTF. The CDR3 region has the DNA TGTGCCAGCAGTCGGGGGGGACTTCCCTATGGCTACACCTTC.

This rearrangement joins TRBV6-5 to TRBJ2-2, with 8 bases fitting TRBD1. The J segment lost 2 bases and the V segment lost 6 bases, leaving 5 bases of the junction unmatched. The germline V gene has CDR1 MNHEY and CDR2 SVGAGI. The CDR3 spans 15 residues. The CDR3 DNA sequence: TGTGCCAGCAGGCTGCAGGGGGCCAACACCGGGGAGCTGTTTTTT. As protein: CASRLQGANTGELFF.

The V and J genes are TRBV7-6 and TRBJ2-5; 7 bases map to TRBD2. Per germline, CDR1 SGHVS and CDR2 FNYEAQ. V shed 1 base and J 9 bases; nucleotides not matched to a gene: 14. CDR3 size: 16 residues. CDR3: CASSLDNGLAARPQYF. The CDR3 DNA reads TGTGCCAGCAGCTTAGATAATGGGCTAGCGGCAAGGCCCCAGTACTTC.

CDR3 nucleotide sequence: TGTGCCAGCAGCTCCGGGACTAGCGACTCCTACGAGCAGTACTTC. Residues: CASSSGTSDSYEQYF. This sequence joins TRBV7-9 and TRBJ2-7, with 10 bases identical to TRBD2. There are 15 residues in the CDR3. The germline gives CDR1 SEHNR, CDR2 FQNEAQ (reference sequence). V lost 4 bases and J lost 0; bases outside the gene matches: 3. The variable domain in full, with the rest retrieved from reference TRBV7-9 and TRBJ2-7, is DTGVSQNPRHKITKRGQNVTFRCDPISEHNRLYWYRQTLGQGPEFLTYFQNEAQLEKSRLLSDRFSAERPKGSFSTLEIQRTEQGDSAMYLCASSSGTSDSYEQYFGPGTRLTVT.

J is TRBJ2-3 and V is TRBV29-1; unclear D gene. V was shortened by 4 bases and J by 0 bases, with 11 bases between the two germline ends. This CDR3 spans 14 amino acids. Germline CDR1 SQVTM, CDR2 ANQGSEA. In DNA, the CDR3 is TGCAGCGTTGGGGTCCTGACTAGCACAGATACGCAGTATTTT. Amino acids: CSVGVLTSTDTQYF.

This chain connects TRBV5-1 to TRBJ2-1, with 10 bases that match TRBD1. Germline lookup yields CDR1 SGHRS and CDR2 YFSETQ. J gave up 9 bases and V 4 bases, and 7 bases lay outside the gene matches. This CDR3 region has 14 residues. CDR3 DNA: TGCGCCAGCAGCCCATCGACAGGGGGCGGTGAGCAGTTCTTC. Translated, it gives CASSPSTGGGEQFF.

This chain uses TRBV6-1 with TRBJ2-5; 12 bases agree with TRBD2. Germline V lookup: CDR1 MNHNS, CDR2 SASEGT. V was clipped by 2 bases and J by 4 bases; unmatched bases: 5. This CDR3 is 16 amino acids long. CDR3 nucleotide sequence: TGTGCCAGCAGTGAAAGGCTAGCGGGAGGGCCAGAGACCCAGTACTTC. Protein product: CASSERLAGGPETQYF.

The chain is built from TRBV11-2 and TRBJ2-7, with a possible D match to TRBD1 (5 bases). This CDR3 is built from 13 residues. Per germline, CDR1 SGHAT and CDR2 FQNNGV. V was shortened by 1 base and J by 6 bases, with 10 bases between the two germline ends. Here the CDR3 DNA reads TGTGCCAGCAGCTTAGGCGAAGGGGTCGAGCAGTACTTC. As protein: CASSLGEGVEQYF.

This rearrangement joins TRBV27 to TRBJ2-3, with 11 positions matching TRBD2. The CDR3 sequence is 16 residues long. V shed 5 bases, J shed 5 bases, and the junction held 9 bases outside the gene matches. Germline V gene lookup returns CDR1 MNHEY and CDR2 SMNVEV (reference sequence). The CDR3 region is CASSPPTSGRGDTQYF. The CDR3 DNA reads as TGTGCCAGCAGTCCCCCCACTAGCGGGAGAGGAGATACGCAGTATTTT.